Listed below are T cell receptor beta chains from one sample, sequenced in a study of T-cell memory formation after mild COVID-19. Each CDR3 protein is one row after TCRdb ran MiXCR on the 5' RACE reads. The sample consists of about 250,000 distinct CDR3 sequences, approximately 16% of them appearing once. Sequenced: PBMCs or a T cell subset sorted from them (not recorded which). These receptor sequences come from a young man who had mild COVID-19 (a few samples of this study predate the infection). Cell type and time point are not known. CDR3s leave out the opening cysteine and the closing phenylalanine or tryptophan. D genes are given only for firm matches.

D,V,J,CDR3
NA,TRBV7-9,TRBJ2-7,ASSPISTGNSYEQY
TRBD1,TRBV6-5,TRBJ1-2,ASSYYPGQGDGYT
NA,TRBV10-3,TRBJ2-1,AISPGTEQF
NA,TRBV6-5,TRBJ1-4,ASREPRGREKLF
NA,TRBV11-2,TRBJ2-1,ASRRTGRGFLSSYNEQF
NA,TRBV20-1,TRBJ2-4,SADTHDIQY
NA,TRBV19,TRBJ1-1,ASSFSPTDTEAF
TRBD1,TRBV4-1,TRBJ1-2,ASSQTGTYGYT
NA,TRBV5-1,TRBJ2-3,ASSLLAGSTDTQY
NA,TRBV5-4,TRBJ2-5,ASPWGSETQY